This T cell receptor (beta chain) was obtained from a study of TIL therapy for anti-PD-1-resistant metastatic lung cancer. Study as a whole: Patients had a median age of about 55 years (range 38-75).

Whole-study results and caveats: This highly selected cohort may not generalize to typical lung cancer patients.

Sequencing used immunoSEQ v3. Sequenced by immunoSEQ multiplex PCR; TCRdb stores in-frame clones only, minus some. The table records around 55,000 clones, 75% to 85% of them present only once. Sample time point: pre-treatment sample, taken before nivolumab and TIL therapy. V was trimmed by 1 base and J by 3 bases, leaving 17 bases between them. Germline CDR1 is SGHTA and CDR2 is FQGNSA. This CDR3 is built from 17 residues. In regard to this clone: Its target is not known.

Sequenced material: blood, taken at baseline. The clonotype was recovered from a person between 25 and 79 years old with non-small cell lung cancer. J is TRBJ2-3 and V is TRBV7-2; a possible D gene is TRBD2 (6 bases). CDR3 nucleotides: TGTGCCAGCAGCTTAGTTGGGGCGGGACGGGGGACAGATACGCAGTATTTT. It translates to CASSLVGAGRGTDTQYF.